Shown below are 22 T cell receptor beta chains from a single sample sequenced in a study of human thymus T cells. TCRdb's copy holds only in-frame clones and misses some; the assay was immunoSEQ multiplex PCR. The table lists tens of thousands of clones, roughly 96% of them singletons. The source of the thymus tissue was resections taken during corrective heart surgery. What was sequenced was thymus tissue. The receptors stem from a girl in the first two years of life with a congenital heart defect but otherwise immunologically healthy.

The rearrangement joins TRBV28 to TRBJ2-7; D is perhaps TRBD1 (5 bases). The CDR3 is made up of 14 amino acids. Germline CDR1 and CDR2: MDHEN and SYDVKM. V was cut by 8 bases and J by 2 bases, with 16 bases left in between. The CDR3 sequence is CASREDKGPYEQYF. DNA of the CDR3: TGTGCCAGCCGTGAGGACAAAGGACCCTACGAGCAGTACTTC.

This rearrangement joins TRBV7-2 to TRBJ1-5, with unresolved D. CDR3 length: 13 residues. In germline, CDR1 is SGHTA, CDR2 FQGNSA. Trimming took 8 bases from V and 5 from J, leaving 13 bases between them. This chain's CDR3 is CASQPRSDQPQHF. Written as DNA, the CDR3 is TGTGCCAGCCAACCTCGGAGCGATCAGCCCCAGCATTTT.

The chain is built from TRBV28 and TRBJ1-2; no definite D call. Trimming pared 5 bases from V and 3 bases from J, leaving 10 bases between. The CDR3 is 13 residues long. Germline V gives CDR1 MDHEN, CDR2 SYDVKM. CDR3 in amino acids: CASSVKQDYGYTF. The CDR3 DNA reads TGTGCCAGCAGTGTCAAGCAGGACTATGGCTACACCTTC.

The CDR3, as DNA: TGCGCCAGCTCCATTCGGTCACCGGGCACAGATACGCAGTATTTT. It encodes CASSIRSPGTDTQYF. V and J are TRBV5-1 and TRBJ2-3; unclear D gene. The CDR3 consists of 15 residues. CDR1 is SGHRS and CDR2 is YFSETQ in the germline V gene. Trimming pared 7 bases from V and 1 base from J, leaving 16 bases between.

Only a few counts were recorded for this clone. The CDR3: CASSREPGQGGYKQYF. The CDR3, as DNA: TGCGCCAGCAGCCGAGAACCGGGACAGGGGGGTTACAAGCAGTACTTC. The chain carries TRBV4-1 and TRBJ2-7; 11 nucleotides agree with TRBD1. The CDR3 extends over 16 amino acids. The ends lost 4 bases at V and 8 bases at J; junction bases unmatched: 13. Per the germline V gene, CDR1 is MGHRA and CDR2 is YSYEKL.

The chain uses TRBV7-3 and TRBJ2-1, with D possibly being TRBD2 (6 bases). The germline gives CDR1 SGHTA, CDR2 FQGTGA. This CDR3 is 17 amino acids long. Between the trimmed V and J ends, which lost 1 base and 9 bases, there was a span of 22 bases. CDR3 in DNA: TGTGCCAGCAGCTTAAAATTACTGGCGGGGAGGCAGGGTGAGCAGTTCTTC. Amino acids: CASSLKLLAGRQGEQFF.

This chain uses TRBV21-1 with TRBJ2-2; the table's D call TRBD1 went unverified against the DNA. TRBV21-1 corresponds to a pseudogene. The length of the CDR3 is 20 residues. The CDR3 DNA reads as TGTGCCAGCAGCAAAGTTCAGGGGGACAGGGTCCTCCTCCCCACCGGGGAGCTGTTTTTT. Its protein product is CASSKVQGDRVLLPTGELFF.

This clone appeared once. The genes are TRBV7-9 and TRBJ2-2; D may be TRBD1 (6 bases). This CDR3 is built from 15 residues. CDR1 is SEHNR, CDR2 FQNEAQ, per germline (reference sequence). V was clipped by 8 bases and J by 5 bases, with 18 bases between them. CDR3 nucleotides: TGTGCCAGCTGTTGGATGAGGCAGGGGACCGGGGAGCTGTTTTTT. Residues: CASCWMRQGTGELFF.

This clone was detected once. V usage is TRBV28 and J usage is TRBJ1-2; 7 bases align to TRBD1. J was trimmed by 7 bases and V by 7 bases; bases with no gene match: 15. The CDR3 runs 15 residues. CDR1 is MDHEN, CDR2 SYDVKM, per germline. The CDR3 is CASINPLAGGGGYTF. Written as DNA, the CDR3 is TGTGCCAGCATTAATCCCCTGGCAGGGGGGGGTGGCTACACCTTC.

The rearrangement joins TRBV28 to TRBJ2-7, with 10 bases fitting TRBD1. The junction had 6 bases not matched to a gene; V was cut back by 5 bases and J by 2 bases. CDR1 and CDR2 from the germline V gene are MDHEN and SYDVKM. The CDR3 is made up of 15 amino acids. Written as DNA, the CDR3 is TGTGCCAGCAGTCCCCGGACAGGGGGAACCTACGAGCAGTACTTC. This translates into CASSPRTGGTYEQYF.

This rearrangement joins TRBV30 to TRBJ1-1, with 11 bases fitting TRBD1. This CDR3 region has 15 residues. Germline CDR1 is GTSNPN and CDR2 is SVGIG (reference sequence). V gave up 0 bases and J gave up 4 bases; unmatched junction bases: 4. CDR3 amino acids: CAWSVHGTGGTEAFF. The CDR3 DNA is TGTGCCTGGAGTGTACACGGGACAGGGGGCACTGAAGCTTTCTTT.

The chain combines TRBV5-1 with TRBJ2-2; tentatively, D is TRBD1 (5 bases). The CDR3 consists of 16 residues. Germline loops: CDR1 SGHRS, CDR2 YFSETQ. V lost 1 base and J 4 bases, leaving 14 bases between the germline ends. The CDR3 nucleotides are TGCGCCAGCAGCTTGCTAGGGGCGCTGGGCACCGGGGAGCTGTTTTTT. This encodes CASSLLGALGTGELFF.

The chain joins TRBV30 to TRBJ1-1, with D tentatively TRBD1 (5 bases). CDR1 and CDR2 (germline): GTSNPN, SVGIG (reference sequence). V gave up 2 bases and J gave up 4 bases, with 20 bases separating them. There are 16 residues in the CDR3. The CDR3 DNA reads TGTGCCTGGAGTTTAATTCGGCGGGGACGGGGCACTGAAGCTTTCTTT. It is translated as CAWSLIRRGRGTEAFF.

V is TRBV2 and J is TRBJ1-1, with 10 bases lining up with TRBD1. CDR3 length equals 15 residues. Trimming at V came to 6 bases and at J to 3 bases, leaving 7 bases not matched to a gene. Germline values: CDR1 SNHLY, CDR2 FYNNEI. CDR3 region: CASRSGQGLDTEAFF. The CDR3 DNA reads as TGTGCCAGCAGGTCGGGACAGGGGTTGGACACTGAAGCTTTCTTT.

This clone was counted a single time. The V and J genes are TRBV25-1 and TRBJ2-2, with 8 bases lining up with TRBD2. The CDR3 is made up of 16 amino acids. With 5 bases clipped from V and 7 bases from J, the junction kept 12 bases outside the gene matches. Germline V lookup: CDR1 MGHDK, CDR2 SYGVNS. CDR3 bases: TGTGCCAGCAGTTCGAGGAGGCGGGAGGAGGTCGGGGAGCTGTTTTTT. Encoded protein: CASSSRRREEVGELFF.

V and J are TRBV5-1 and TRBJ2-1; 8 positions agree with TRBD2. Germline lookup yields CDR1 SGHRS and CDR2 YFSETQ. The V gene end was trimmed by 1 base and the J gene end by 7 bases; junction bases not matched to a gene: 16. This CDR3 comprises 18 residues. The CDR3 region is CASSLPGGSGRVMNEQFF. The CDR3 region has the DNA TGCGCCAGCAGCTTGCCCGGTGGGAGCGGGAGAGTGATGAATGAGCAGTTCTTC.

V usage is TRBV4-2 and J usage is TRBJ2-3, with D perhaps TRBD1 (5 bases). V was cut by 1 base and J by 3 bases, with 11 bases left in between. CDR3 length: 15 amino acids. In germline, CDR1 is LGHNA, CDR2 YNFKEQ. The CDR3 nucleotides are TGTGCCAGCAGCCAAGGGGCAGGGTGTACAGATACGCAGTATTTT. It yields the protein CASSQGAGCTDTQYF.

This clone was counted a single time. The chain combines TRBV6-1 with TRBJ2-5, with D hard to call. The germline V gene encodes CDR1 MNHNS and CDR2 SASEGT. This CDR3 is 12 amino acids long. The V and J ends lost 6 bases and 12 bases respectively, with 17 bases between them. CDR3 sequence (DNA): TGTGCCAGCAGCCCCGGTGTCTTAATTAAGTACTTC. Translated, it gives CASSPGVLIKYF.

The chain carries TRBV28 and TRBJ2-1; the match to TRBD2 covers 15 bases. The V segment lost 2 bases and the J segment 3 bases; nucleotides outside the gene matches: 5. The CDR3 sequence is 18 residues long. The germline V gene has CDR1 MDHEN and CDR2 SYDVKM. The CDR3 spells CASSLGTSGRRIYNEQFF. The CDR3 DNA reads TGTGCCAGCAGTTTAGGGACTAGCGGGAGGAGGATCTACAATGAGCAGTTCTTC.

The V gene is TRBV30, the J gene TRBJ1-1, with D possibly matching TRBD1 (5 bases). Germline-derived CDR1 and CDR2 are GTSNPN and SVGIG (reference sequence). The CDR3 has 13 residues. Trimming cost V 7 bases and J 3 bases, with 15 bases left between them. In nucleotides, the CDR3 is TGTGCCTCCTTTTGGGGCAGGGACACTGAAGCTTTCTTT. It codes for CASFWGRDTEAFF. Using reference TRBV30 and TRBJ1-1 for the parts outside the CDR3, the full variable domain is SQTIHQWPATLVQPVGSPLSLECTVEGTSNPNLYWYRQAAGRGLQLLFYSVGIGQISSEVPQNLSASRPQDRQFILSSKKLLLSDSGFYLCASFWGRDTEAFFGQGTRLTVV.

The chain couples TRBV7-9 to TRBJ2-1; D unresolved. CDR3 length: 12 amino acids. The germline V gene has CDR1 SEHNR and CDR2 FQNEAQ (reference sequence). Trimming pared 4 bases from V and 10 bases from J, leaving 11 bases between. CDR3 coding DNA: TGTGCCAGCAGCTCCCCGGAAGGCGAGCAGTTCTTC. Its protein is CASSSPEGEQFF.

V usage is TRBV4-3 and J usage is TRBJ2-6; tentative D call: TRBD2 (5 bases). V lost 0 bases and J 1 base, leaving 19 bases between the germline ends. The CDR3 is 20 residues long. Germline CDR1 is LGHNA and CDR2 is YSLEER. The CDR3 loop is CASSQDSVGGKISGANVLTF. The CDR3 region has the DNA TGCGCCAGCAGCCAAGATTCGGTCGGAGGAAAAATATCTGGGGCCAACGTCCTGACTTTC.